Listed here are 22 T cell receptor beta chains from one sample, sequenced in a study of neurological immune-mediated disorders. TCRdb ran MiXCR on the 5' RACE reads and lists one entry per CDR3 protein. The sample gives tens of thousands of distinct CDR3 sequences, 13% to 15% of which show up once; approximately 30% is in the top ten. Sample: PBMCs. The receptors stem from a woman aged 45-65 years with HTLV-1-associated myelopathy (HAM/TSP).

The table lists this clonotype with many counts. J is TRBJ2-2 and V is TRBV28; no firm D call. The germline V gene encodes CDR1 MDHEN and CDR2 SYDVKM. The V end was cut by 6 bases, the J end by 0 bases, with 8 bases between. The CDR3 is made up of 14 amino acids. In DNA form, the CDR3 reads TGTGCCAGCAGCCTGGGGTCGAACACCGGGGAGCTGTTTTTT. Translated, it gives CASSLGSNTGELFF. Complete variable domain (other parts from reference TRBV28 and TRBJ2-2): DVKVTQSSRYLVKRTGEKVFLECVQDMDHENMFWYRQDPGLGLRLIYFSYDVKMKEKGDIPEGYSVSREKKERFSLILESASTNQTSMYLCASSLGSNTGELFFGEGSRLTVL.

The chain has TRBV3-1 and TRBJ2-6, with D unresolved. Per germline, CDR1 LGHDT and CDR2 YNNKEL (reference sequence). V dropped 4 bases and J dropped 2 bases, with 6 bases sitting between them. The CDR3 is 14 amino acids. This CDR3 reads CASSPQAGANVLTF. The DNA for the CDR3 is TGTGCCAGCAGCCCCCAGGCTGGGGCCAACGTCCTGACTTTC.

This clonotype was recorded at least ten times. The chain couples TRBV11-2 to TRBJ1-4; D is unclear. In germline, CDR1 is SGHAT, CDR2 FQNNGV. There are 14 residues in the CDR3. V was shortened by 2 bases and J by 0 bases, with 4 bases between the two germline ends. The CDR3 is CASSLRATNEKLFF. CDR3 bases: TGTGCCAGCAGCTTACGGGCAACTAATGAAAAACTGTTTTTT.

This clonotype was detected ten times or more. The chain couples TRBV5-6 to TRBJ2-3; 8 bases agree with TRBD2. The CDR3 totals 15 residues. J was trimmed by 1 base and V by 1 base; bases with no gene match: 2. Germline V gene sequence: CDR1 SGHDT, CDR2 YYEEEE. CDR3 in DNA: TGTGCCAGCAGCTTGCCCGGGGGGGGCACAGATACGCAGTATTTT. Protein sequence: CASSLPGGGTDTQYF.

This clonotype occurred many times. This may stem from a read error, because a much larger clone lies one nucleotide away. V is TRBV27 and J is TRBJ2-3; D not resolved. CDR3 size: 13 residues. V was trimmed by 8 bases and J by 6 bases, leaving 15 bases between them. In germline, CDR1 is MNHEY, CDR2 SMNVEV (reference sequence). CDR3 in DNA: TGTGCCAGCCCCCCCCGCCGGTGGGATACGCAGTATTTT. Translation gives CASPPRRWDTQYF.

At least ten counts were recorded for this clonotype. In nucleotides, the CDR3 is TGTGCCAGCAGCCAATCGACTGGGAGGGGTGAGCAGTTCTTC. Amino acids: CASSQSTGRGEQFF. This rearrangement joins TRBV4-2 to TRBJ2-1; the match to TRBD2 covers 7 bases. CDR3 length: 14 amino acids. The germline V gene encodes CDR1 LGHNA and CDR2 YNFKEQ. The V segment lost 2 bases and the J segment 9 bases; nucleotides outside the gene matches: 7.

This clonotype appeared many times. The chain links TRBV7-9 to TRBJ1-1, with D perhaps matching TRBD1 (5 bases). The CDR3 covers 15 residues. V lost 4 bases to trimming and J lost 4 bases, with 16 bases between them. Germline V gene lookup returns CDR1 SEHNR and CDR2 FQNEAQ (reference sequence). CDR3 sequence: CASSSDGTFGTEAFF. The CDR3 DNA reads TGTGCCAGCAGCTCGGACGGGACCTTCGGCACTGAAGCTTTCTTT.

Comment on this clonotype: One end of the junction is discordant with germline, which a read error may explain. The chain joins TRBV9 to TRBJ1-6; D uncertain. This CDR3 has 15 amino acids. CDR1 and CDR2 (germline): SGDLS, YYNGEE. This CDR3 reads CASSVGALNNSPLHF. The CDR3 DNA sequence: TGTGCCAGCAGCGTAGGGGCCTTAAATAATTCACCCCTCCACTTC. The variable domain in full, with the rest retrieved from reference TRBV9 and TRBJ1-6, is DSGVTQTPKHLITATGQRVTLRCSPRSGDLSVYWYQQSLDQGLQFLIQYYNGEERAKGNILERFSAQQFPDLHSELNLSSLELGDSALYFCASSVGALNNSPLHFGNGTRLTVT.

There are many counts of this clonotype. This chain joins TRBV5-6 and TRBJ2-7; no clear D gene. The V gene's germline CDR1 is SGHDT and CDR2 YYEEEE. CDR3 length: 12 amino acids. Trimming took off 2 bases at V and 3 bases at J, with 6 bases between the two ends. CDR3 coding DNA: TGTGCCAGCAGCTTAGGGATCTACGAGCAGTACGTC. Amino acids: CASSLGIYEQYV.

V is TRBV7-9 and J is TRBJ2-1; the match to TRBD2 covers 10 bases. The V gene's germline CDR1 is SEHNR and CDR2 FQNEAQ (reference sequence). The CDR3 covers 15 residues. V shed 5 bases, J shed 6 bases, and the junction held 7 bases outside the gene matches. The CDR3 here is CASSRSGTSANEQFF. The CDR3 DNA is TGTGCCAGCAGCCGTTCCGGGACTAGCGCCAATGAGCAGTTCTTC.

In this sample, this clonotype turned up many times. The CDR3 bases are TGTGCCAGCAGCGTAGGTGGGGCCAACGTCCTGACTTTC. This translates into CASSVGGANVLTF. The genes are TRBV9 and TRBJ2-6; no firm D call. Trimming shortened V by 0 bases and J by 3 bases, and 1 base separated the two germline ends. Germline values: CDR1 SGDLS, CDR2 YYNGEE. The CDR3 totals 13 residues.

This clonotype was seen ten or more times. V is TRBV15 and J is TRBJ1-6, with 7 bases fitting TRBD1. With 3 bases clipped from V and 7 bases from J, the junction kept 3 bases outside the gene matches. CDR3 length equals 14 residues. The germline V gene has CDR1 LNHNV and CDR2 YYDKDF (reference sequence). CDR3 residues: CATSRDRWNSPLHF. The CDR3 nucleotides are TGTGCCACCAGCAGGGACAGGTGGAATTCACCCCTCCACTTT.

This clonotype has ten or more counts. The V call is TRBV5-1, the J call TRBJ1-1; D possibly corresponds to TRBD1 (6 bases). Trimming removed 0 bases from V and 5 bases from J, with 11 bases in between. The CDR3 totals 14 residues. Germline CDR1 reads SGHRS; CDR2 reads YFSETQ. The CDR3 is CASSLAGAGTEAFF. For the CDR3, the DNA is TGCGCCAGCAGCTTGGCAGGGGCGGGGACTGAAGCTTTCTTT.

This clonotype appeared many times. The chain carries TRBV7-3 and TRBJ1-6; TRBD1 matches at 8 bases. This CDR3 region has 15 residues. CDR1 and CDR2 from the germline V gene are SGHTA and FQGTGA. The V gene end was trimmed by 4 bases and the J gene end by 8 bases; junction bases not matched to a gene: 7. In DNA form, the CDR3 reads TGTGCCAGCAGCTCCGGCCAGGGGGCCTATTCACCCCTCCACTTT. This sequence encodes CASSSGQGAYSPLHF.

This clonotype was observed many times. The chain combines TRBV12-3 or TRBV12-4 with TRBJ1-1, with D perhaps matching TRBD1 (5 bases). This CDR3 is 13 amino acids long. Trimming cost V 5 bases and J 5 bases, with 12 bases left between them. The chain's CDR3 is CASSQGMVTEAFF. The CDR3 nucleotides read TGTGCCAGCAGTCAGGGTATGGTGACTGAAGCTTTCTTT.

There are many counts of this clonotype. The rearrangement uses TRBV13 and TRBJ2-1; 7 bases are a match to TRBD1. Germline V gene sequence: CDR1 PRHDT, CDR2 FYEKMQ (reference sequence). V shed 5 bases, J shed 3 bases, and the junction held 7 bases outside the gene matches. The CDR3 loop spans 15 amino acids. This chain's CDR3 is CASSPQTGFYNEQFF. The CDR3 coding sequence is TGTGCCAGCAGCCCGCAGACAGGGTTCTACAATGAGCAGTTCTTC.

This clonotype has ten or more counts. This rearrangement joins TRBV20-1 to TRBJ2-1, with D perhaps matching TRBD2 (6 bases). V was cut by 6 bases and J by 15 bases, with 21 bases left in between. In germline, CDR1 is DFQATT, CDR2 SNEGSKA (reference sequence). The CDR3 totals 12 residues. The CDR3 loop reads CSAGVGDWRWFF. CDR3 coding DNA: TGCAGTGCCGGGGTAGGGGACTGGAGGTGGTTCTTC.

Many counts were recorded for this clonotype. The chain recombines TRBV25-1 with TRBJ2-5; D tentatively reads TRBD1 or TRBD2 (5 bases each). Germline V gives CDR1 MGHDK, CDR2 SYGVNS. Trimming removed 1 base at V and 5 bases at J, with 14 bases between. The CDR3 runs 15 residues. This chain's CDR3 is CASSEFIGAGETQYF. The CDR3 region has the DNA TGTGCCAGCAGTGAATTTATCGGGGCAGGGGAGACCCAGTACTTC.

This clonotype occurred many times. Relative to the germline gene, one junction end is altered; a read error may explain this. The V call is TRBV6-1, the J call TRBJ2-7, with D unclear. CDR1 is MNHNS and CDR2 is SASEGT in the germline V gene. CDR3 length: 14 amino acids. CDR3 amino acids: CASSEVGSSHEQYF. The DNA of the CDR3 is TGTGCCAGCAGTGAAGTCGGCAGCTCCCACGAGCAGTACTTC.

This clonotype was seen ten or more times. V is TRBV6-6 and J is TRBJ2-4; the match to TRBD1 covers 8 bases. The J segment lost 8 bases and the V segment lost 4 bases, leaving 7 bases of the junction unmatched. This CDR3 has 14 amino acids. Germline values: CDR1 MNHNY, CDR2 SVGAGI (reference sequence). CDR3 region: CASSSAGGGDIQYF. The DNA of the CDR3 is TGTGCCAGCAGTTCAGCAGGGGGCGGGGACATTCAGTACTTC.

This clonotype occurred many times. The V call is TRBV7-2, the J call TRBJ2-7; either TRBD1 or TRBD2 may fit D (5 bases each). V lost 8 bases and J 0 bases, leaving 17 bases between the germline ends. From germline, CDR1 is SGHTA and CDR2 FQGNSA. The CDR3 contains 15 residues. The CDR3 coding sequence is TGTGCCAGCCGGCCTTCGTGGGACCGCTCCTACGAGCAGTACTTC. This sequence encodes CASRPSWDRSYEQYF.

This clonotype has a count of ten or more. V is TRBV4-3 and J is TRBJ1-6, with TRBD1 matching 8 bases. Germline V gene data show CDR1 as LGHNA and CDR2 as YSLEER. Germline trimming cut 1 base from V and 7 bases from J; bases unmatched to any gene: 3. CDR3 size: 15 residues. The CDR3 nucleotides are TGCGCCAGCAGCCAAGTGAGGACAGGGAATTCACCCCTCCACTTT. Amino acid sequence: CASSQVRTGNSPLHF.